This T cell receptor (beta chain) was recorded in a study of T cell responses to AZD1222 COVID-19 vaccine. Study-wide background: Second-dose intervals near 4 or 12 weeks were combined. Study results and caveats: White British people made up most donors, females outnumbered males, and clonal diversity was possibly underestimated.

With regard to this clone: The antigen is unknown.

The method was immunoSEQ multiplex PCR; TCRdb's version includes in-frame clones alone and lacks a portion of them. This table has about 96,000 clones, under 90% appearing once. The germline gives CDR1 MNHEY, CDR2 SVGAGI. The CDR3 sequence is 13 residues long. Trimming cost V 0 bases and J 9 bases, with 6 bases left between them. The source was peripheral blood, collected on day 0 of AZD1222 vaccination. This chain joins TRBV6-5 and TRBJ1-6, with D unresolved. This TCR derives from an adult in good health. This CDR3 is CASSYSDRSPLHF. The CDR3, as DNA: TGTGCCAGCAGTTACTCGGACCGTTCACCCCTCCACTTT.